This TCR beta chain was identified during a study of vaccination effects on CD4 cells after COVID-19. Regarding the study as a whole: At late timepoints after vaccination, vaccine- and infection-induced clones shrank markedly.

The germline CDR1 and CDR2 sequences are ENHRY and SYGVKD. The CDR3 sequence is 12 residues long. Sequencing was performed with immunoSEQ multiplex PCR; in TCRdb, only in-frame clones are kept and a portion is missing. The table records tens of thousands of clones, around 69% of them present only once. With respect to this clone: The target antigen is unknown. The junction differs from germline at one of its ends, possibly a read error.

ViraFEST used viral peptide pools to expand antigen-specific CD4+ T cells before sequencing. The authors isolated CD4+ T cells after around 11 days of culture. BNT162b2 vaccine or mRNA-1273 vaccine was given to participants in two doses. Vaccine recipients had no previous SARS-CoV-2 infection; their nucleocapsid antibodies were negative. Fresh IL-2-containing medium replaced half the medium on days 3 and 7. The chain has TRBV10-3 and TRBJ2-5, with 7 bases lining up with TRBD2. Here the sequenced sample was CD4+ T cells from PBMCs cultured with HCoV-229E spike peptides, taken after COVID-19 vaccination. The sequence was collected from a human donor who received a COVID-19 vaccine. The CDR3 protein is CAVSAGVETQYF. In DNA, the CDR3 is TGTGCCGTCAGCGCGGGGGTCGAGACCCAGTACTTC.